This passage covers 29 T cell receptor beta chains from one sample sequenced in a study of human T cells and chemical hapten exposure. TCRdb independently ran MiXCR on the RACE reads; one entry per CDR3 protein. Of around 100,000 distinct CDR3 sequences in the sample, about 10% were seen once. As for time point: patch test 1, 2 weeks after DPC sensitization. Treatment here: therapeutic diphenylcyclopropenone sensitization with weekly scalp DPC. Sequences were derived from whole blood, sampled in connection with sensitization to the hapten diphenylcyclopropenone (DPC). These receptors were taken from a woman between 40 and 50 years old with alopecia areata. Some clones in this sample may be carry-over from other donors' samples.

The sample holds many counts of this clonotype. This rearrangement joins TRBV28 to TRBJ2-1; 12 nucleotides agree with TRBD2. The germline CDR1 and CDR2 sequences are MDHEN and SYDVKM. The CDR3 contains 17 residues. V was clipped by 2 bases and J by 8 bases; unmatched bases: 10. As DNA, the CDR3 is TGTGCCAGCAGTTTAGTTCGACTAGCGGGAGACGGCGATGAGCAGTTCTTC. The encoded protein is CASSLVRLAGDGDEQFF. The full variable domain, its missing parts supplied by reference TRBV28 and TRBJ2-1, is DVKVTQSSRYLVKRTGEKVFLECVQDMDHENMFWYRQDPGLGLRLIYFSYDVKMKEKGDIPEGYSVSREKKERFSLILESASTNQTSMYLCASSLVRLAGDGDEQFFGPGTRLTVL.

The V call is TRBV7-2, the J call TRBJ1-5, with D unclear. CDR1 and CDR2 (germline): SGHTA, FQGNSA. This CDR3 comprises 14 residues. Trimming removed 0 bases from V and 6 bases from J, with 9 bases in between. DNA for the CDR3: TGTGCCAGCAGCTTAGCGAGGACGGGTCAGCCCCAGCATTTT. It yields the protein CASSLARTGQPQHF.

This clonotype showed up many times. The chain combines TRBV25-1 with TRBJ2-1; TRBD1 matches at 9 bases. Germline assignment: CDR1 MGHDK and CDR2 SYGVNS. V lost 2 bases and J lost 8; bases outside the gene matches: 7. This CDR3 spans 15 amino acids. The CDR3 loop is CASSEPGTGRYEQFF. The CDR3 coding sequence is TGTGCCAGCAGTGAACCCGGGACAGGGAGGTATGAGCAGTTCTTC.

The chain joins TRBV20-1 to TRBJ1-1; no reliable D call. V lost 1 base and J 5 bases, leaving 14 bases between the germline ends. The CDR3 length is 14 residues. From germline, CDR1 is DFQATT and CDR2 SNEGSKA (reference sequence). The CDR3 nucleotides are TGCAGTGCTAGAGGGCCGGGAGACGATACTGAAGCTTTCTTT. Its protein product is CSARGPGDDTEAFF.

This clonotype was observed a few times. The junction and the germline gene differ at one end; a read error may be behind it. The chain joins TRBV18 to TRBJ2-7; weak D call: TRBD2 (6 bases). The V gene's germline CDR1 is KGHSH and CDR2 LQKENI. The CDR3 length is 12 residues. CDR3 coding DNA: TGTGCCAGCTCACCGGCCGGGGACTTCTTCAGCTTC. Protein: CASSPAGDFFSF.

The chain couples TRBV4-1 to TRBJ2-7; 9 bases align to TRBD2. J gave up 2 bases and V 3 bases, and 14 bases lay outside the gene matches. This CDR3 has 18 amino acids. The V gene's germline CDR1 is MGHRA and CDR2 YSYEKL. CDR3 bases: TGCGCCAGCAGCCATAACCTAGCGGGAAGGGGTGGGACCTACGAGCAGTACTTC. This codes for CASSHNLAGRGGTYEQYF.

The chain employs TRBV19 and TRBJ2-7, with TRBD2 matching over 11 bases. V lost 4 bases to trimming and J lost 6 bases; unmatched junction nucleotides: 8. The germline gives CDR1 LNHDA, CDR2 SQIVND (reference sequence). The CDR3 extends over 15 amino acids. The CDR3 DNA is TGTGCCAGTAGTACCATAGCGGGAGGGCTTGCCGAGCAGTACTTC. Translating gives CASSTIAGGLAEQYF.

The V gene is TRBV6-5, the J gene TRBJ1-5; 8 positions match TRBD1. The CDR3 length is 14 residues. Germline loops: CDR1 MNHEY, CDR2 SVGAGI. V shed 6 bases and J 2 bases; nucleotides not matched to a gene: 3. The CDR3 nucleotides read TGTGCCAGCAGACAGGACAGGGGCAATCAGCCCCAGCATTTT. The encoded protein is CASRQDRGNQPQHF.

This clonotype was seen ten or more times. This chain uses TRBV29-1 with TRBJ2-3, with D maybe TRBD1 (5 bases). V was pared by 3 bases and J by 6 bases, with 16 bases between. Germline V gives CDR1 SQVTM, CDR2 ANQGSEA. The CDR3 runs to 14 residues. The CDR3 reads CSVEYVRVRDTQYF. The CDR3 bases are TGCAGCGTTGAGTACGTCAGGGTCCGCGATACGCAGTATTTT.

In this sample, this clonotype turned up a few times. The rearrangement joins TRBV20-1 to TRBJ2-1; perhaps TRBD2 as D (6 bases). With 6 bases removed from V and 6 bases from J, the gap between germline ends came to 21 bases. Germline CDR1 reads DFQATT; CDR2 reads SNEGSKA (reference sequence). This CDR3 is built from 15 residues. For the CDR3, the DNA is TGCAGTGCGAGACTGCCGGGACTGGTTATCAATGAGCAGTTCTTC. It codes for CSARLPGLVINEQFF.

In its sample, this clonotype was seen many times. The V gene is TRBV7-2, the J gene TRBJ1-1; 7 nucleotides match TRBD1. Germline lookup yields CDR1 SGHTA and CDR2 FQGNSA. The CDR3 runs 13 residues. J was trimmed by 0 bases and V by 11 bases; bases with no gene match: 6. The CDR3 bases are TGTGCCTCCCGGGGACAGATGAACACTGAAGCTTTCTTT. Translating it yields CASRGQMNTEAFF.

There are many counts of this clonotype. The V and J genes are TRBV28 and TRBJ2-5; D is undetermined. The CDR3 is made up of 14 amino acids. The germline V and J ends were trimmed by 3 bases and 5 bases, with 13 bases remaining between them. CDR1 and CDR2 (germline): MDHEN, SYDVKM. CDR3 sequence: CASSFGHPGETQYF. The CDR3 region has the DNA TGTGCCAGCAGTTTTGGCCACCCCGGTGAGACCCAGTACTTC.

The chain joins TRBV29-1 to TRBJ1-2; the D gene is possibly TRBD1 (5 bases). V was cut by 3 bases and J by 6 bases, with 8 bases left in between. The CDR3 is 11 residues long. From germline, CDR1 is SQVTM and CDR2 ANQGSEA. CDR3 sequence: CSVEPGHGYTF. The CDR3, as DNA: TGCAGCGTTGAGCCAGGGCATGGCTACACCTTC.

This clonotype has a count of ten or more. The chain links TRBV20-1 to TRBJ1-5; tentatively, D is TRBD1 (5 bases). The CDR3 extends over 14 amino acids. The germline gives CDR1 DFQATT, CDR2 SNEGSKA (reference sequence). V lost 4 bases to trimming and J lost 0 bases, with 10 bases between them. The CDR3 DNA reads TGCAGTGCTACCCGGGACTCTAGCAATCAGCCCCAGCATTTT. Its protein is CSATRDSSNQPQHF.

The sample holds many counts of this clonotype. The chain carries TRBV5-6 and TRBJ1-6; 8 bases align to TRBD1. There are 14 residues in the CDR3. The V gene end was trimmed by 0 bases and the J gene end by 7 bases; junction bases not matched to a gene: 0. Germline V gene data show CDR1 as SGHDT and CDR2 as YYEEEE. CDR3 bases: TGTGCCAGCAGCTTGGGACAGGGGAATTCACCCCTCCACTTT. Translation: CASSLGQGNSPLHF. Drawing the rest from reference TRBV5-6 and TRBJ1-6, the complete variable domain is DAGVTQSPTHLIKTRGQQVTLRCSPKSGHDTVSWYQQALGQGPQFIFQYYEEEERQRGNFPDRFSGHQFPNYSSELNVNALLLGDSALYLCASSLGQGNSPLHFGNGTRLTVT.

The sample holds many counts of this clonotype. V gene TRBV6-5 combines with J gene TRBJ2-7, with D possibly TRBD1 on 5 matching bases. The length of the CDR3 is 15 residues. CDR1 and CDR2 from the germline V gene are MNHEY and SVGAGI. Trimming left V 2 bases short and J 0 bases short, with 11 bases between. The DNA of the CDR3 is TGTGCCAGCAGTTACATGGACACAAGCTCCTACGAGCAGTACTTC. As protein: CASSYMDTSSYEQYF.

This clonotype was observed at least ten times. The chain combines TRBV13 with TRBJ1-1; D unresolved. Germline CDR1 is PRHDT and CDR2 is FYEKMQ (reference sequence). V lost 5 bases, J lost 1 base, and 14 bases lay in between. This CDR3 has 15 residues. CDR3 nucleotide sequence: TGTGCCAGCAGCCCCCGGACTGCTAGGAACACTGAAGCTTTCTTT. Protein: CASSPRTARNTEAFF. The full variable domain, with the rest looked up from reference TRBV13 and TRBJ1-1, is AAGVIQSPRHLIKEKRETATLKCYPIPRHDTVYWYQQGPGQDPQFLISFYEKMQSDKGSIPDRFSAQQFSDYHSELNMSSLELGDSALYFCASSPRTARNTEAFFGQGTRLTVV.

This clonotype was recorded at least ten times. V usage is TRBV10-1 and J usage is TRBJ2-2; weak D call: TRBD2 (5 bases). The V gene's germline CDR1 is WNHNN and CDR2 SYGVQD (reference sequence). The CDR3 loop spans 17 amino acids. Trimming cost V 0 bases and J 3 bases, with 14 bases left between them. CDR3 DNA sequence: TGCGCCAGCAGTGAGTCGGAGGTCTCGGCGTACACCGGGGAGCTGTTTTTT. As protein: CASSESEVSAYTGELFF.

The V and J genes are TRBV7-2 and TRBJ2-1, with 8 bases identical to TRBD1. The V gene's germline CDR1 is SGHTA and CDR2 FQGNSA. The CDR3 covers 18 residues. The V gene end was trimmed by 5 bases and the J gene end by 8 bases; junction bases not matched to a gene: 20. The chain's CDR3 is CASSQRVWTGRPPHEQFF. In nucleotides, the CDR3 is TGTGCCAGCAGCCAGCGGGTGTGGACAGGGCGGCCTCCCCATGAGCAGTTCTTC. Together with reference TRBV7-2 and TRBJ2-1, the CDR3 gives the full variable domain: GAGVSQSPSNKVTEKGKDVELRCDPISGHTALYWYRQSLGQGLEFLIYFQGNSAPDKSGLPSDRFSAERTGGSVSTLTIQRTQQEDSAVYLCASSQRVWTGRPPHEQFFGPGTRLTVL.

The J gene is TRBJ2-3, the V gene TRBV20-1, with 9 nucleotides matching TRBD2. CDR1 and CDR2 from the germline V gene are DFQATT and SNEGSKA (reference sequence). This CDR3 comprises 15 residues. V gave up 3 bases and J gave up 5 bases; unmatched junction bases: 9. The CDR3 sequence is CSASFLAGFGDTQYF. CDR3 nucleotides: TGCAGTGCTAGTTTCCTAGCGGGGTTTGGAGATACGCAGTATTTT.

The DNA for the CDR3 is TGTGCCAGCATGAGTATATTAGGTGGCTACACCTTC. This gives the protein CASMSILGGYTF. The V call is TRBV12-3 or TRBV12-4, the J call TRBJ1-2, with no clear D. The CDR3 consists of 12 residues. Trimming stripped 7 bases from V and 7 bases from J, with 13 bases between.

As concerns this clonotype: Given a much more abundant clone one base away, this may be a read error. The rearrangement uses TRBV20-1 and TRBJ2-2; TRBD2 is a possible D gene (10 bases). CDR1 and CDR2 from the germline V gene are DFQATT and SNEGSKA (reference sequence). Trimming pared 5 bases from V and 7 bases from J, leaving 17 bases between. This CDR3 comprises 14 residues. CDR3 DNA sequence: TGCAGTGCTGTAGCGGGGGGACAGGGCGGGGAGCTGTTTTTT. Protein product: CSAVAGGQGGELFF.

This clonotype occurred once. The rearrangement uses TRBV28 and TRBJ2-7; TRBD2 matches 7 bases. After removal of 5 bases from V and 4 bases from J, the junction contained 11 bases not matched to a gene. The CDR3 has 15 amino acids. CDR1 is MDHEN, CDR2 SYDVKM, per germline. This CDR3 is CASSPRTLGGYEQYF. DNA of the CDR3: TGTGCCAGCAGTCCTCGGACTCTGGGAGGGTACGAGCAGTACTTC.

This chain connects TRBV7-2 to TRBJ2-7; 12 bases line up with TRBD2. The CDR3 is 18 residues long. V was pared by 1 base and J by 1 base, with 8 bases of the junction left unmatched. Germline values: CDR1 SGHTA, CDR2 FQGNSA. CDR3 residues: CASSLGPTGTSGSYEQYF. DNA for the CDR3: TGTGCCAGCAGCTTAGGGCCTACCGGGACTAGCGGGTCCTACGAGCAGTACTTC.

The chain couples TRBV9 to TRBJ2-2; tentatively, D is TRBD2 (6 bases). Germline V CDR1 and CDR2: SGDLS, YYNGEE. The CDR3 contains 14 residues. Trimming took off 2 bases at V and 6 bases at J, with 11 bases between the two ends. CDR3 sequence: CASSVRLDSGELFF. In DNA form, the CDR3 reads TGTGCCAGCAGCGTCCGACTAGATTCCGGGGAGCTGTTTTTT.

The chain recombines TRBV6-5 with TRBJ2-1, with a weak D call TRBD1 (6 bases). Germline V gene data show CDR1 as MNHEY and CDR2 as SVGAGI. The CDR3 totals 14 residues. V dropped 6 bases and J dropped 2 bases, with 11 bases sitting between them. Here the CDR3 reads CASSRGTPYNEQFF. The CDR3 nucleotides read TGTGCCAGCAGCCGAGGGACACCCTACAATGAGCAGTTCTTC.

The genes are TRBV20-1 and TRBJ1-3, with 7 bases fitting TRBD1. Germline-derived CDR1 and CDR2 are DFQATT and SNEGSKA (reference sequence). Losses at the gene ends were 5 bases for V and 9 bases for J; bases not matched to a gene: 10. The CDR3 length is 13 residues. The CDR3 here is CSALWQGGSTIYF. The DNA of the CDR3 is TGCAGTGCTCTGTGGCAGGGGGGTAGCACCATATATTTT.

CDR3 nucleotide sequence: TGCAGCGTTGGCGCGACAGGGAACACTGAAGCTTTCTTT. It specifies CSVGATGNTEAFF. V is TRBV29-1 and J is TRBJ1-1, with a possible D match to TRBD1 (6 bases). The V gene lost 4 bases and the J gene lost 1 base, with 10 bases spanning the gap. From germline, CDR1 is SQVTM and CDR2 ANQGSEA. This CDR3 comprises 13 residues. The variable domain in full, with the rest retrieved from reference TRBV29-1 and TRBJ1-1, is SAVISQKPSRDICQRGTSLTIQCQVDSQVTMMFWYRQQPGQSLTLIATANQGSEATYESGFVIDKFPISRPNLTFSTLTVSNMSPEDSSIYLCSVGATGNTEAFFGQGTRLTVV.

There are many counts of this clonotype. The chain links TRBV7-2 to TRBJ2-7; D may be TRBD1 (6 bases). Germline CDR1 is SGHTA and CDR2 is FQGNSA. V gave up 3 bases and J gave up 0 bases, with 15 bases separating them. CDR3 length: 16 amino acids. CDR3 sequence reads: CASSLGTQGSSYEQYF. CDR3 nucleotide sequence: TGTGCCAGCAGCTTGGGGACCCAGGGGAGCTCCTACGAGCAGTACTTC. The whole variable domain, remainder taken from reference TRBV7-2 and TRBJ2-7, is GAGVSQSPSNKVTEKGKDVELRCDPISGHTALYWYRQSLGQGLEFLIYFQGNSAPDKSGLPSDRFSAERTGGSVSTLTIQRTQQEDSAVYLCASSLGTQGSSYEQYFGPGTRLTVT.